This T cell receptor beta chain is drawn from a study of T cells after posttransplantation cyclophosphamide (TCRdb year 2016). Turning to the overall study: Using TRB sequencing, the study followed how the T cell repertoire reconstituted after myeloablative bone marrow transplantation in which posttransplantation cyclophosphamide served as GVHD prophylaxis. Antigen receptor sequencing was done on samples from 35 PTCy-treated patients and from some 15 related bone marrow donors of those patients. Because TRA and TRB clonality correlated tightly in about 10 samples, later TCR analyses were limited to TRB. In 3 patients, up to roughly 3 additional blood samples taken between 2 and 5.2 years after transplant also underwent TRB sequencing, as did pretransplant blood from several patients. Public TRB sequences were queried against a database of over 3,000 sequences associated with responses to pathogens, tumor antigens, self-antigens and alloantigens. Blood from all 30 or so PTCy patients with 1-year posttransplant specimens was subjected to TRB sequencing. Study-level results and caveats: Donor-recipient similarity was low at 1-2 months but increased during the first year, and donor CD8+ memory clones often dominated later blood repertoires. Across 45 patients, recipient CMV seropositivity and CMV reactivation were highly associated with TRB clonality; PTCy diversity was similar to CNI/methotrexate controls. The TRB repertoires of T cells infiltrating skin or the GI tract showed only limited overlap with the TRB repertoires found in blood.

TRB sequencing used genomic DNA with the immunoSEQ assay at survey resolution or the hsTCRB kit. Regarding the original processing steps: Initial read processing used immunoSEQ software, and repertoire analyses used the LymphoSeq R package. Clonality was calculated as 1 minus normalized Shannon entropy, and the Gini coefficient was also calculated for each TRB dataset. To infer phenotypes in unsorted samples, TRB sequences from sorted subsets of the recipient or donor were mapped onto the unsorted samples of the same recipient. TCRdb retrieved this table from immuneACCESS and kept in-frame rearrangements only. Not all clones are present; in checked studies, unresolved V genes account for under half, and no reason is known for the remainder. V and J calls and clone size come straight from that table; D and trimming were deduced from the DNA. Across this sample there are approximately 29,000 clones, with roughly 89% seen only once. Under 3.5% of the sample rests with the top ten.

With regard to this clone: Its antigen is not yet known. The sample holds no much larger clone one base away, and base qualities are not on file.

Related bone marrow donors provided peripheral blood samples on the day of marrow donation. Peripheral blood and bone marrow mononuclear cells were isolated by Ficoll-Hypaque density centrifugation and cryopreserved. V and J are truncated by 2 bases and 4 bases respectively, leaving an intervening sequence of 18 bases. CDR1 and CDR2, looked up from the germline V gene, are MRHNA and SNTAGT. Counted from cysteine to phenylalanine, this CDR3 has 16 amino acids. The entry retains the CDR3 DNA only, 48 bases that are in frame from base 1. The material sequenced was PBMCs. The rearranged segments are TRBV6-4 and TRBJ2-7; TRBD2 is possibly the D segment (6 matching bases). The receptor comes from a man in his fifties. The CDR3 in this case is CASSDRTPRDRYEQYF. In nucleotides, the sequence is TGTGCCAGCAGTGACCGAACGCCGCGGGATCGATACGAGCAGTACTTC.